Each of the 9 T cell receptor beta chains below was sequenced from the same sample in a study of glioma-infiltrating T cells after dendritic cell vaccination. The assay was immunoSEQ multiplex PCR, and TCRdb's table has in-frame clones only and misses some. The table lists roughly 100,000 clones, 85% to 90% of them singletons. The time point here: after dendritic cell vaccination, including at tumor progression/relapse. The source material was blood, sampled after dendritic cell vaccination. These receptors were obtained from a human donor with glioblastoma.

In its sample, this clone was seen once. The chain couples TRBV5-1 to TRBJ2-2; 9 bases match TRBD1. CDR1 is SGHRS and CDR2 is YFSETQ in the germline V gene. This CDR3 contains 15 residues. Germline trimming cut 5 bases from V and 7 bases from J; bases unmatched to any gene: 9. CDR3 in DNA: TGCGCCAGCAGTACGGGACAGGGAAAAAGCGGGGAGCTGTTTTTT. It specifies CASSTGQGKSGELFF.

This chain connects TRBV11-2 to TRBJ2-5; 10 positions match TRBD1. The junction had 6 bases not matched to a gene; V was cut back by 7 bases and J by 1 base. The length of the CDR3 is 15 residues. Looked up from germline, CDR1 is SGHAT and CDR2 is FQNNGV. The CDR3 loop is CASTTGTGAQETQYF. The CDR3 DNA is TGTGCCAGCACCACCGGGACAGGGGCCCAAGAGACCCAGTACTTC.

The V gene is TRBV9, the J gene TRBJ2-7; 7 bases are shared with TRBD2. The CDR3 totals 14 residues. The V gene end was trimmed by 0 bases and the J gene end by 7 bases; junction bases not matched to a gene: 7. From germline, CDR1 is SGDLS and CDR2 YYNGEE. The CDR3 nucleotides read TGTGCCAGCAGCGTAGCGAGCGGGATCGAGGAGCAGTACTTC. It is translated as CASSVASGIEEQYF.

The V gene is TRBV10-3, the J gene TRBJ2-1, with 12 bases identical to TRBD2. Germline trimming cut 11 bases from V and 0 bases from J; bases unmatched to any gene: 8. The CDR3 spans 16 residues. CDR1 is ENHRY, CDR2 SYGVKD, per germline. CDR3 loop: CASQKTSGSSYNEQFF. For the CDR3, the DNA is TGTGCCTCGCAGAAGACTAGCGGGAGCTCCTACAATGAGCAGTTCTTC.

The chain joins TRBV19 to TRBJ1-1; the match to TRBD1 covers 10 bases. Trimming cost V 5 bases and J 2 bases; bases outside gene matches: 14. The CDR3 length is 18 residues. Germline-derived CDR1 and CDR2 are LNHDA and SQIVND (reference sequence). Here the CDR3 reads CASSQQGQGIGGNTEAFF. CDR3 DNA sequence: TGTGCCAGTAGTCAACAGGGACAGGGGATTGGAGGAAACACTGAAGCTTTCTTT.

The J gene is TRBJ1-1, the V gene TRBV9, with 7 bases fitting TRBD1. This CDR3 comprises 15 residues. The germline V gene has CDR1 SGDLS and CDR2 YYNGEE. The V and J ends lost 1 base and 0 bases, in that order; junction bases with no gene match: 3. CDR3 protein: CASSVSGQVNTEAFF. For the CDR3, the DNA is TGTGCCAGCAGCGTAAGCGGACAGGTGAACACTGAAGCTTTCTTT.

V is TRBV19 and J is TRBJ2-7, with D possibly TRBD1 on 6 matching bases. V was shortened by 5 bases and J by 2 bases, with 10 bases between the two germline ends. CDR3 length equals 13 residues. Germline CDR1 is LNHDA and CDR2 is SQIVND (reference sequence). CDR3 bases: TGTGCCAGTAGTTCCGGACAGACCTACGAGCAGTACTTC. Its translation: CASSSGQTYEQYF.

The rearrangement joins TRBV5-6 to TRBJ2-7, with TRBD2 matching 7 bases. This CDR3 has 15 residues. V lost 2 bases, J lost 7 bases, and 12 bases stayed unmatched. Germline lookup yields CDR1 SGHDT and CDR2 YYEEEE. The CDR3 sequence is CASSFGGGGLGEQYF. For the CDR3, the DNA is TGTGCCAGCAGCTTTGGGGGGGGAGGGTTAGGGGAGCAGTACTTC.

This clone is a singleton in its sample. This sequence joins TRBV7-2 and TRBJ2-2, with D tentatively TRBD2 (5 bases). Germline-derived CDR1 and CDR2 are SGHTA and FQGNSA. The length of the CDR3 is 14 residues. Trimming removed 3 bases from V and 1 base from J, with 6 bases in between. The CDR3 here is CASSFSGNTGELFF. Here the CDR3 DNA reads TGTGCCAGCAGCTTCAGCGGGAACACCGGGGAGCTGTTTTTT.